A single sample is the source of the 8 T cell receptor beta chains below, sequenced in a study of early T cells in non-severe SARS-CoV-2 infection. TCRdb independently ran MiXCR on the 5' RACE reads; one entry per CDR3 protein. The sample has fewer than 100,000 distinct CDR3 sequences, about a sixth seen once; the top ten hold about 3.1%. Source material: whole blood. These receptors were collected from an adult who was a healthcare worker with PCR-confirmed SARS-CoV-2 infection or an uninfected control (not recorded which).

The V and J genes are TRBV30 and TRBJ1-1; D not resolved. V lost 1 base and J lost 4, with 7 bases in between. CDR3 length: 12 amino acids. Germline V gives CDR1 GTSNPN, CDR2 SVGIG (reference sequence). For the CDR3, the DNA is TGTGCCTGGAGTGACACGGGCACTGAAGCTTTCTTT. Translating gives CAWSDTGTEAFF.

This sequence joins TRBV9 and TRBJ2-1; D gene ambiguous. The length of the CDR3 is 14 residues. Trimming removed 0 bases from V and 6 bases from J, with 10 bases in between. Germline V gives CDR1 SGDLS, CDR2 YYNGEE. CDR3 amino acids: CASSVVGVGNEQFF. In nucleotides, the CDR3 is TGTGCCAGCAGCGTAGTTGGCGTAGGCAATGAGCAGTTCTTC.

In its sample, this clonotype was seen a few times. The chain carries TRBV11-2 and TRBJ2-7; D gene unclear. The CDR3 is made up of 14 amino acids. The V gene lost 5 bases and the J gene lost 0 bases, with 11 bases spanning the gap. Germline V CDR1 and CDR2: SGHAT, FQNNGV. CDR3 in DNA: TGTGCCAGCAGCGTCGACACCATCTCCTACGAGCAGTACTTC. Its translation is CASSVDTISYEQYF. Full variable domain (missing parts from reference TRBV11-2 and TRBJ2-7): EAGVAQSPRYKIIEKRQSVAFWCNPISGHATLYWYQQILGQGPKLLIQFQNNGVVDDSQLPKDRFSAERLKGVDSTLKIQPAKLEDSAVYLCASSVDTISYEQYFGPGTRLTVT.

This chain uses TRBV27 with TRBJ2-2; TRBD1 agrees at 8 bases. Germline values: CDR1 MNHEY, CDR2 SMNVEV (reference sequence). J gave up 1 base and V 6 bases, and 7 bases lay outside the gene matches. The CDR3 has 16 residues. The CDR3 DNA sequence: TGTGCCAGCAGGCCAGGGGGCAGGGTGAACACCGGGGAGCTGTTTTTT. Translating it yields CASRPGGRVNTGELFF.

This clonotype was seen more than once but under ten times. The rearrangement joins TRBV5-8 to TRBJ2-5, with D perhaps TRBD1 (6 bases). Germline loops: CDR1 SGHTS, CDR2 YDEGEE. The CDR3 length is 15 residues. V lost 4 bases, J lost 3 bases, and 16 bases lay in between. CDR3 DNA: TGTGCCAGCAGCCCCCGGACAGTCCTTAAAGAGACCCAGTACTTC. The encoded protein is CASSPRTVLKETQYF.

The chain couples TRBV10-3 to TRBJ1-2, with TRBD1 as a possible D gene (6 bases). Germline lookup yields CDR1 ENHRY and CDR2 SYGVKD. The CDR3 spans 12 residues. V was pared by 10 bases and J by 4 bases, with 13 bases between. CDR3 nucleotides: TGTGCCACGGCGGACAGTTTCTATGGCTACACCTTC. Encoded protein: CATADSFYGYTF.

This clonotype has just a few counts. V gene TRBV11-2 combines with J gene TRBJ1-1; weak D call: TRBD1 (6 bases). CDR1 and CDR2 (germline): SGHAT, FQNNGV. V shed 0 bases and J shed 1 base, with 12 bases lying between them. The CDR3 consists of 16 residues. The CDR3 DNA is TGTGCCAGCAGCTTAGATTGGCGGGGGGCGAACACTGAAGCTTTCTTT. Amino acid sequence: CASSLDWRGANTEAFF.

The V call is TRBV12-5, the J call TRBJ1-5; weak D call: TRBD1 (5 bases). V shed 1 base and J shed 1 base, with 11 bases lying between them. The CDR3 covers 16 residues. Looked up from germline, CDR1 is LGHNT and CDR2 is FRNRAP. The CDR3 coding sequence is TGTGCTAGTGGTTTGGGGGGGGAAGTCAGCAATCAGCCCCAGCATTTT. Encoded protein: CASGLGGEVSNQPQHF.